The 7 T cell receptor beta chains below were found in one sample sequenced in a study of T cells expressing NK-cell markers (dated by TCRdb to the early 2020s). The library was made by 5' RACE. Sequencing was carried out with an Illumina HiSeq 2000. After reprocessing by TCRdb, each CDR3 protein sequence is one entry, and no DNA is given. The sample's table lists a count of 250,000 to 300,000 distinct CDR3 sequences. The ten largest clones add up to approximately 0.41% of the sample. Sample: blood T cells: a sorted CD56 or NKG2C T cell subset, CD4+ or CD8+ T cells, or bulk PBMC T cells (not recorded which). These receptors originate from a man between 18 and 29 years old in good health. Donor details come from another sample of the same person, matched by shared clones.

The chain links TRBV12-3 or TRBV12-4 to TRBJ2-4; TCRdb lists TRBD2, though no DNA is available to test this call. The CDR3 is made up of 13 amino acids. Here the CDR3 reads CASSLDSGNIQYF.

CDR3 sequence: CASSWGTRDTQYF. The chain uses TRBV5-1 and TRBJ2-3. The CDR3 loop spans 13 amino acids. Germline V lookup: CDR1 SGHRS, CDR2 YFSETQ. The whole variable domain, remainder taken from reference TRBV5-1 and TRBJ2-3, is KAGVTQTPRYLIKTRGQQVTLSCSPISGHRSVSWYQQTPGQGLQFLFEYFSETQRNKGNFPGRFSGRQFSNSRSEMNVSTLELGDSALYLCASSWGTRDTQYFGPGTRLTVL.

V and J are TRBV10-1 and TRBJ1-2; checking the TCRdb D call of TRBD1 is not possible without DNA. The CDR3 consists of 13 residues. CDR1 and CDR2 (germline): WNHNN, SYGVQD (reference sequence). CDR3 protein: CASSQGRNYGYTF.

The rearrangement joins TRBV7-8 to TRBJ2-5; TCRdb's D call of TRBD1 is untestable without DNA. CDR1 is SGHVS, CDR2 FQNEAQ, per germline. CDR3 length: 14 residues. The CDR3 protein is CASSPRGSVETQYF.

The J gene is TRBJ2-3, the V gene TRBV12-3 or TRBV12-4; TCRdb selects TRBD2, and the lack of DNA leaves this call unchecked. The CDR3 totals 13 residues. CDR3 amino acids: CASTAGSTDTQYF.

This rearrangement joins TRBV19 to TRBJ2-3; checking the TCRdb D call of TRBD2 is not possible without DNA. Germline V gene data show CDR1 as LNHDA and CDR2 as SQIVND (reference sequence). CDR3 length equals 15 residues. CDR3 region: CASSALAFSTDTQYF.

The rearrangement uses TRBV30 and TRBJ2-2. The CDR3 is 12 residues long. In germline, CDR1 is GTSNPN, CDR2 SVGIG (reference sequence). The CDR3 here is CAHESYTGELFF.